This T cell receptor (beta chain) was profiled in a study of cytomegalovirus exposure and HLA in healthy donors. CDR3 size: 13 residues. Trimming took 1 base from V and 2 from J, leaving 4 bases between them. Germline CDR1 SGHTA, CDR2 FQGNSA. Use of 60 Vbeta and 13 Jbeta primers characterized the PCR. This table comes from immunoSEQ multiplex PCR, and its TCRdb copy is limited to in-frame clones, with some not included. Of more than 95,000 clones in the sample, 65% to 75% were seen once. The J gene is TRBJ2-3, the V gene TRBV7-2; D not certain. The TCR was taken from a woman aged 50 to 60 in good health and CMV-seropositive. The specimen was PBMCs. CDR3 amino acids: CASSLVYTDTQYF. The CDR3 nucleotides are TGTGCCAGCAGCTTAGTTTACACAGATACGCAGTATTTT.